A single sample is the source of the 13 T cell receptor beta chains below, sequenced in a study of OX40 agonist ivuxolimab in advanced cancers. The table came from immunoSEQ multiplex PCR; TCRdb's copy has only in-frame clones and leaves some out. The sample lists 65,000 to 95,000 clones, approximately 91% occurring once. Material: CD4+ or CD8+ T cells sorted from blood, obtained in a trial of the OX40 agonist ivuxolimab. The receptors derive from an adult with an advanced solid tumor such as melanoma, head and neck, liver or kidney cancer.

The chain uses TRBV5-1 and TRBJ2-5, with 8 bases aligning to TRBD2. Losses at the gene ends were 1 base for V and 5 bases for J; bases not matched to a gene: 4. The CDR3 totals 14 residues. Germline lookup yields CDR1 SGHRS and CDR2 YFSETQ. The CDR3 DNA is TGCGCCAGCAGCTTGCTTGGCGGGGGGGAGACCCAGTACTTC. This encodes CASSLLGGGETQYF.

As concerns this clone: The junction and the germline gene differ at one end; a read error may be behind it. The chain couples TRBV5-6 to TRBJ2-7, with 9 positions matching TRBD1. Germline-derived CDR1 and CDR2 are SGHDT and YYEEEE. CDR3 length: 12 residues. The CDR3, as DNA: TGTGCCAGCAGCTTGGCCGGAGACAGGGGGGTCTTC. Its protein is CASSLAGDRGVF.

The CDR3 DNA reads TGTGCCAGCAGTACCGGGGGGATTTACACTGAAGCTTTCTTT. Encoded protein: CASSTGGIYTEAFF. V and J are TRBV25-1 and TRBJ1-1; the D gene is possibly TRBD1 (5 bases). The length of the CDR3 is 14 residues. The germline V and J ends were trimmed by 5 bases and 3 bases, with 13 bases remaining between them. Germline CDR1 MGHDK, CDR2 SYGVNS.

The chain carries TRBV4-2 and TRBJ2-7; TRBD1 matches 10 bases. The germline V gene has CDR1 LGHNA and CDR2 YNFKEQ. The ends lost 0 bases at V and 2 bases at J; junction bases unmatched: 1. This CDR3 region has 15 residues. The CDR3: CASSQEGTGAYEQYF. CDR3 DNA: TGTGCCAGCAGCCAAGAGGGGACAGGGGCCTACGAGCAGTACTTC.

The V call is TRBV25-1, the J call TRBJ2-2, with 7 bases aligning to TRBD1. Germline CDR1 is MGHDK and CDR2 is SYGVNS. The CDR3 is made up of 16 amino acids. V shed 4 bases, J shed 0 bases, and the junction held 5 bases outside the gene matches. CDR3 bases: TGTGCCAGCAGTGCCGGGACAGTCTCGAACACCGGGGAGCTGTTTTTT. Amino acids: CASSAGTVSNTGELFF.

This clone was observed a single time. The chain uses TRBV6-5 and TRBJ2-5; tentative D call: TRBD1 (5 bases). The V end lost 7 bases, the J end lost 6 bases, and 15 bases lay between the germline ends. In germline, CDR1 is MNHEY, CDR2 SVGAGI. The CDR3 totals 13 residues. The CDR3 DNA reads as TGTGCCAGCACCCCAGGGTGGCGGAAGACCCAGTACTTC. Its protein product is CASTPGWRKTQYF.

This clone was detected once. V gene TRBV10-3 combines with J gene TRBJ2-3, with 8 bases matching TRBD2. After removal of 10 bases from V and 2 bases from J, the junction contained 5 bases not matched to a gene. The CDR3 covers 13 residues. The germline gives CDR1 ENHRY, CDR2 SYGVKD. CDR3 coding DNA: TGTGCCACACGACTAGCGACCACAGATACGCAGTATTTT. This sequence encodes CATRLATTDTQYF.

V usage is TRBV30 and J usage is TRBJ1-4, with no clear D. V lost 0 bases, J lost 0 bases, and 11 bases lay in between. CDR3 size: 16 residues. CDR1 GTSNPN and CDR2 SVGIG come from the germline V gene (reference sequence). The CDR3 loop is CAWSVNTGTTNEKLFF. In nucleotides, the CDR3 is TGTGCCTGGAGTGTAAATACGGGTACAACTAATGAAAAACTGTTTTTT.

This rearrangement joins TRBV10-1 to TRBJ1-2; no clear D. V lost 6 bases, J lost 5 bases, and 13 bases lay in between. The germline CDR1 and CDR2 sequences are WNHNN and SYGVQD (reference sequence). This CDR3 comprises 13 residues. CDR3 loop: CASRPRGWYGYTF. In nucleotides, the CDR3 is TGCGCCAGCAGGCCAAGAGGCTGGTATGGCTACACCTTC.

V and J are TRBV7-2 and TRBJ2-3, with D tentatively TRBD1 or TRBD2 (5 bases each). This CDR3 is 16 amino acids long. V was pared by 0 bases and J by 1 base, with 11 bases between. CDR1 and CDR2 (germline): SGHTA, FQGNSA. The CDR3 nucleotides are TGTGCCAGCAGCTTAGCGATTGGGGGACGCACAGATACGCAGTATTTT. This gives the protein CASSLAIGGRTDTQYF.

This clone was observed once. This sequence joins TRBV28 and TRBJ1-1; TRBD1 matches at 9 bases. In germline, CDR1 is MDHEN, CDR2 SYDVKM. J lost 3 bases, V lost 4 bases, and 3 bases had no gene match. The CDR3 is 14 amino acids. The CDR3 sequence is CASSSYRGHTEAFF. The DNA for the CDR3 is TGTGCCAGCAGTTCCTACAGGGGGCACACTGAAGCTTTCTTT.

The chain combines TRBV6-5 with TRBJ1-2; 10 positions agree with TRBD1. Germline V gives CDR1 MNHEY, CDR2 SVGAGI. V was clipped by 4 bases and J by 12 bases; unmatched bases: 5. The CDR3 extends over 12 amino acids. CDR3 loop: CASSLGQGTHTF. The CDR3, as DNA: TGTGCCAGCAGTTTGGGACAGGGGACGCACACCTTC.

The chain recombines TRBV7-9 with TRBJ2-2; D is perhaps TRBD1 (6 bases). This CDR3 region has 14 residues. CDR1 and CDR2 from the germline V gene are SEHNR and FQNEAQ (reference sequence). Trimming pared 5 bases from V and 3 bases from J, leaving 10 bases between. The CDR3 here is CASSRYRDTGELFF. The CDR3 coding sequence is TGTGCCAGCAGCCGGTACAGGGACACCGGGGAGCTGTTTTTT.